This T cell receptor (beta chain) was captured in a study of OX40 agonist ivuxolimab in advanced cancers. Study-wide results and caveats: In the 0.1 to 3.0 mg/kg range, CD4+ and CD8+ blood T cells had expanded clonally by week 6.

A word on this clone: The target antigen is unknown.

TCRdb's copy holds only in-frame clones and misses some; the assay was immunoSEQ multiplex PCR. The table shows tens of thousands of clones, with 82% occurring only once. Germline assignment: CDR1 SNHLY and CDR2 FYNNEI. The CDR3 covers 13 residues. This chain joins TRBV2 and TRBJ1-3; tentatively, D is TRBD1 (5 bases). The receptor was isolated from an adult with an advanced solid tumor such as melanoma, head and neck, liver or kidney cancer. The sample in question was CD4+ or CD8+ T cells sorted from blood, obtained in a trial of the OX40 agonist ivuxolimab. DNA of the CDR3: TGTGTCTCAGGGCCCTTCTCTGGAAACACCATATATTTT. This translates into CVSGPFSGNTIYF.